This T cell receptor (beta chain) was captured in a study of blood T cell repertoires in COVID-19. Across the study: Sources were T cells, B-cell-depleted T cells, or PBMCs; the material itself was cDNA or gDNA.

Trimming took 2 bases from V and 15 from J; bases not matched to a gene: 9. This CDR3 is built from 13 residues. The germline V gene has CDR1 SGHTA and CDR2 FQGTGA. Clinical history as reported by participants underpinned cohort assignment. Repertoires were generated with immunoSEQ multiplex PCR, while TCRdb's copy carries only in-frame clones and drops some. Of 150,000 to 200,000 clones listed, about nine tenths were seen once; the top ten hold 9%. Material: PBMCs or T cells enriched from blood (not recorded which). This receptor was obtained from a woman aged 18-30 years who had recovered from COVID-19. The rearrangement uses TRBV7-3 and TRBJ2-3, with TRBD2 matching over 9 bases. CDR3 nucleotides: TGTGCCAGCAGCTTAGAGGCGGGACTAGCCACCTATTTT. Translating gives CASSLEAGLATYF.